This T cell receptor beta chain was documented in a study of cytomegalovirus exposure and HLA in healthy donors. With 60 Vbeta and 13 Jbeta primers, the PCR was carried out. Generated by immunoSEQ multiplex PCR, the TCRdb table keeps only in-frame clones and is missing some. The repertoire holds around 200,000 clones, with approximately 70% as singletons. The receptor was isolated from a man between 40 and 49 years old in good health and CMV-seropositive. The specimen sequenced was PBMCs.

Written as DNA, the CDR3 is TGTGCCAGCAGCTTAGGCGGACTAGCGGGGGGCATGTATACGCAGTATTTT. Translation gives CASSLGGLAGGMYTQYF. The chain carries TRBV7-8 and TRBJ2-3; TRBD2 matches 14 bases. This CDR3 has 17 residues. Trimming at V came to 1 base and at J to 7 bases, leaving 7 bases not matched to a gene. From germline, CDR1 is SGHVS and CDR2 FQNEAQ. The full variable domain, completed using reference TRBV7-8 and TRBJ2-3, is GAGVSQSPRYKVAKRGQDVALRCDPISGHVSLFWYQQALGQGPEFLTYFQNEAQLDKSGLPSDRFFAERPEGSVSTLKIQRTQQEDSAVYLCASSLGGLAGGMYTQYFGPGTRLTVL.